These 9 T cell receptor beta chains originate from one sample sequenced in a study of vaccination and CD4 T cells after COVID-19. The antigens for these receptors are not known. The Oncomine TCR Beta short-read assay was applied to DNA of cultured CD4+ T cells. TCRdb recomputed calls from the PCR reads with MiXCR, one row per CDR3 protein. The table lists about 22,000 distinct CDR3 sequences, roughly 33% of them singletons. Time point defined: late sampling 161 to 241 days after vaccination in three convalescent patients. Treatment meaning: approximately 10-day PBMC culture with coronavirus spike peptide pools or control peptides (ViraFEST assay). Sequenced material: CD4+ T cells from blood, cultured in vitro, taken about 7 months after SARS-CoV-2 vaccination. The receptors shown here come from a human donor who had recovered from COVID-19.

The rearrangement joins TRBV7-2 to TRBJ1-2; D gene uncertain. Germline loops: CDR1 SGHTA, CDR2 FQGNSA. Trimming stripped 3 bases from V and 4 bases from J, with 9 bases between. The CDR3 has 13 amino acids. The CDR3: CASSFASSYGYTF. CDR3 sequence (DNA): TGTGCCAGCAGCTTCGCTTCTTCCTATGGCTACACCTTC.

The chain joins TRBV24-1 to TRBJ2-1; no reliable D call. The CDR3 contains 17 residues. The V end lost 5 bases, the J end lost 2 bases, and 18 bases lay between the germline ends. Germline values: CDR1 KGHDR, CDR2 SFDVKD. The CDR3 spells CATSAPTGKGPYNEQFF. The CDR3 DNA follows: TGTGCCACCAGTGCTCCGACTGGTAAAGGCCCCTACAATGAGCAGTTCTTC.

This clonotype has more than one count but fewer than ten. The rearrangement uses TRBV20-1 and TRBJ2-5; 8 nucleotides line up with TRBD2. Germline CDR1 DFQATT, CDR2 SNEGSKA (reference sequence). The ends lost 4 bases at V and 2 bases at J; junction bases unmatched: 3. The CDR3 consists of 13 residues. For the CDR3, the DNA is TGCAGTGCTATAGGCGGGAGGCAAGAGACCCAGTACTTC. This sequence encodes CSAIGGRQETQYF.

This chain links TRBV7-9 with TRBJ1-1; D gene uncertain. Trimming pared 3 bases from V and 0 bases from J, leaving 5 bases between. Germline V gene data show CDR1 as SEHNR and CDR2 as FQNEAQ (reference sequence). This CDR3 spans 13 amino acids. CDR3 amino acids: CASSFDLNTEAFF. DNA of the CDR3: TGTGCCAGCAGCTTTGACCTGAACACTGAAGCTTTCTTT.

This clonotype qualifies as medium-sized (0.01 to 0.1%). The rearrangement uses TRBV11-3 and TRBJ1-6, with D perhaps matching TRBD1 (5 bases). Trimming took off 2 bases at V and 10 bases at J, with 9 bases between the two ends. Germline loops: CDR1 SGHNT, CDR2 YENEEA. CDR3 length equals 13 residues. The CDR3 DNA sequence: TGTGCCAGCAGCTTAACGAGGGGATCACCCCTCCACTTT. Its protein product is CASSLTRGSPLHF.

The rearrangement uses TRBV6-1 and TRBJ2-2, with 10 bases aligning to TRBD1. The ends lost 6 bases at V and 4 bases at J; junction bases unmatched: 5. The germline CDR1 and CDR2 sequences are MNHNS and SASEGT. This CDR3 contains 15 residues. The CDR3 nucleotides are TGTGCCAGCAGACCCGGGACAGGGGTCACCGGGGAGCTGTTTTTT. Residues: CASRPGTGVTGELFF.

This clonotype was seen a handful of times. The chain carries TRBV5-8 and TRBJ2-1; D is perhaps TRBD2 (6 bases). V was pared by 1 base and J by 8 bases, with 19 bases between. Germline CDR1 SGHTS, CDR2 YDEGEE. This CDR3 has 16 residues. CDR3: CASSLLWSSAWDEQFF. DNA of the CDR3: TGTGCCAGCAGCTTGTTGTGGTCTAGCGCGTGGGATGAGCAGTTCTTC.

This chain connects TRBV2 to TRBJ1-1; the D gene is possibly TRBD1 (6 bases). Germline-derived CDR1 and CDR2 are SNHLY and FYNNEI. CDR3 size: 13 residues. The V gene lost 8 bases and the J gene lost 0 bases, with 10 bases spanning the gap. The CDR3 sequence: CASGQYMNTEAFF. The CDR3 DNA sequence: TGTGCCAGCGGACAGTACATGAACACTGAAGCTTTCTTT.

The V gene is TRBV4-3, the J gene TRBJ1-5; tentatively, D is TRBD1 (5 bases). Germline V gives CDR1 LGHNA, CDR2 YSLEER. The CDR3 length is 13 residues. V lost 0 bases, J lost 7 bases, and 7 bases lay in between. DNA of the CDR3: TGCGCCAGCAGCCAAGATTGGGACCAGCCCCAGCATTTT. This codes for CASSQDWDQPQHF.